This record concerns one T cell receptor (beta chain) sequence. Antigen specificity is unknown. This CDR3 contains 14 residues. CDR1 KGHDR and CDR2 SFDVKD come from the germline V gene. The germline V and J ends were trimmed by 5 bases and 4 bases, with 13 bases remaining between them. The data stem from a study of CD8+CD57+ T cells in acquired aplastic anemia. Study conclusions and caveats: Nearly 30 CD8+ CDR3 sequences were shared between patients and controls.

Both TCR beta VDJ combination and CDR3 sequence profiling were carried out. Genomic DNA was the template for this profiling. MiXCR, run by TCRdb on the reads, gives a single entry per CDR3 protein. The sample shows approximately 99,000 distinct CDR3 sequences, 51% of them seen only once. The chain employs TRBV24-1 and TRBJ2-5; no clear D. Material for sequencing was sorted CD4+, CD8+, or CD8+CD57+ T cells (not recorded which) from PBMCs. The sequence came from a human donor in good health, serving as a control. CDR3 in DNA: TGTGCCACCAGTGGTCGAGAGTTTGGAGAGACCCAGTACTTC. Amino acids: CATSGREFGETQYF.